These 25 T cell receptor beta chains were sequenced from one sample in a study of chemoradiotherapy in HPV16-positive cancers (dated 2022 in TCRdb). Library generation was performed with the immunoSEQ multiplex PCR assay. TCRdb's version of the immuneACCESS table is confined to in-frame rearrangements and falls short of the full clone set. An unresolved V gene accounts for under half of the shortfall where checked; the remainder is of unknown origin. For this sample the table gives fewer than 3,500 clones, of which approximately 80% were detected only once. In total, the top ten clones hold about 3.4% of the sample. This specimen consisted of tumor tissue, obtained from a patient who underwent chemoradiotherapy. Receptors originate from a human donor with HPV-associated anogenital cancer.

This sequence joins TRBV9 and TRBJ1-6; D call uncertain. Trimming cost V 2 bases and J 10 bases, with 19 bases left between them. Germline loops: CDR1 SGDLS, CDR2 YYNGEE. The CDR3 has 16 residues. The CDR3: CASSVGDGEKGSPLHF. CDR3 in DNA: TGTGCCAGCAGCGTCGGAGACGGGGAAAAAGGGTCACCCCTCCACTTT.

This chain's CDR3 is CASSPRGVASNTGELFF. DNA of the CDR3: TGTGCCAGCAGCCCCCGGGGGGTAGCCTCGAACACCGGGGAGCTGTTTTTT. The chain employs TRBV9 and TRBJ2-2; 7 nucleotides agree with TRBD2. The junction had 9 bases not matched to a gene; V was cut back by 4 bases and J by 0 bases. Germline CDR1 and CDR2: SGDLS and YYNGEE. This CDR3 is 17 amino acids long.

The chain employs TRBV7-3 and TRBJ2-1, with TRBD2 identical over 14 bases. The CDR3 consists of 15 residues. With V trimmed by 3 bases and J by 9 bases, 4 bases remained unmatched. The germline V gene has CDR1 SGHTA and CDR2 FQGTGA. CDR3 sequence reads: CASSFTGLAGAEQFF. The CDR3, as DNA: TGTGCCAGCAGCTTCACGGGACTAGCGGGAGCTGAGCAGTTCTTC.

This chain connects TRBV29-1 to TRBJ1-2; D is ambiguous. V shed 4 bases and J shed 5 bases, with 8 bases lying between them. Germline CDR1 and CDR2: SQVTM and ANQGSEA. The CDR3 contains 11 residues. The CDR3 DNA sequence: TGCAGCGTTGGAGATTGGTATGGCTACACCTTC. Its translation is CSVGDWYGYTF.

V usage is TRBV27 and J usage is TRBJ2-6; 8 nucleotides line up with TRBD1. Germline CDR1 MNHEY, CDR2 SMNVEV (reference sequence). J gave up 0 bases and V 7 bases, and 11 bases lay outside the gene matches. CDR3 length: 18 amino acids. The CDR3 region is CASTSTGTGFSGANVLTF. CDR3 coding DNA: TGTGCCAGCACCTCCACCGGGACAGGCTTCTCTGGGGCCAACGTCCTGACTTTC.

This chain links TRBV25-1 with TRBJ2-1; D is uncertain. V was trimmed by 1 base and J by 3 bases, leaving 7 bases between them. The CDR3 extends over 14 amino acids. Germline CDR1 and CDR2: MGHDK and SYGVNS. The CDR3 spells CASSELNNYNEQFF. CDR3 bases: TGTGCCAGCAGTGAATTAAACAACTACAATGAGCAGTTCTTC.

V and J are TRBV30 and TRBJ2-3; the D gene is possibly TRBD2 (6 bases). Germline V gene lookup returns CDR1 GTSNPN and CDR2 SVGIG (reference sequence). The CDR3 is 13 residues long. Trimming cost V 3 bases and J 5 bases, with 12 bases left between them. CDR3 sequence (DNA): TGTGCCTGGAGCGGGGGTGACGGAGATACGCAGTATTTT. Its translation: CAWSGGDGDTQYF.

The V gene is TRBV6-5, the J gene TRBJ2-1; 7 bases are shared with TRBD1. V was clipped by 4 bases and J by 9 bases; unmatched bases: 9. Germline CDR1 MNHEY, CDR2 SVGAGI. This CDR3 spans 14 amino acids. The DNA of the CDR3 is TGTGCCAGCAGTTTCCGTACAGGGGCAGGTGAGCAGTTCTTC. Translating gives CASSFRTGAGEQFF.

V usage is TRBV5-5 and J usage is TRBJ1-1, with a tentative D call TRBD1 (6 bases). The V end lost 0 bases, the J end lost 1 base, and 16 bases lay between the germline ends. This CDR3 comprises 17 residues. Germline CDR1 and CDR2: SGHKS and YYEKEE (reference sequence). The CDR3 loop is CASSLVNWGLTNTEAFF. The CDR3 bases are TGTGCCAGCAGCTTGGTGAATTGGGGGCTGACGAACACTGAAGCTTTCTTT.

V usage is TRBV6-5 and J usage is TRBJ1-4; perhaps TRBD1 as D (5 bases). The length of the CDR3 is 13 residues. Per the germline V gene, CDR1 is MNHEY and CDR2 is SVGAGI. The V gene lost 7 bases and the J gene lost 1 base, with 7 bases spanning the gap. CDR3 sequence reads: CASTDRTNEKLFF. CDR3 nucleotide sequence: TGTGCCAGCACCGACAGAACTAATGAAAAACTGTTTTTT.

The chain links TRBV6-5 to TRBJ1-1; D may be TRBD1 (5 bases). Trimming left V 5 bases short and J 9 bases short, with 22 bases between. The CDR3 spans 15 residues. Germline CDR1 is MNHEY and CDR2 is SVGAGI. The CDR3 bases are TGTGCCAGCAGTCCCGCCCCCTCCCGGGGCGTCCAAGCTTTCTTT. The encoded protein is CASSPAPSRGVQAFF.

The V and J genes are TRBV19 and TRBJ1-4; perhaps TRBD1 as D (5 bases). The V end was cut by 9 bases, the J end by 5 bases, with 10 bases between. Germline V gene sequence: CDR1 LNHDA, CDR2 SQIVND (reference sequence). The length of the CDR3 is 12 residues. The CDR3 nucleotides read TGTGCCAGGGGGACGGAGAATGAAAAACTGTTTTTT. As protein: CARGTENEKLFF. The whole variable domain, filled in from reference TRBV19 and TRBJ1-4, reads DGGITQSPKYLFRKEGQNVTLSCEQNLNHDAMYWYRQDPGQGLRLIYYSQIVNDFQKGDIAEGYSVSREKKESFPLTVTSAQKNPTAFYLCARGTENEKLFFGSGTQLSVL.

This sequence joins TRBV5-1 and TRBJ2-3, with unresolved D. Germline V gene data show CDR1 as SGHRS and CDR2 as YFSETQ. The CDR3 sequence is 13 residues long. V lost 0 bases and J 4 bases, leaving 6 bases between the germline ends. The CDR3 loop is CASSLVWADTQYF. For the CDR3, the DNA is TGCGCCAGCAGCTTGGTGTGGGCAGATACGCAGTATTTT.

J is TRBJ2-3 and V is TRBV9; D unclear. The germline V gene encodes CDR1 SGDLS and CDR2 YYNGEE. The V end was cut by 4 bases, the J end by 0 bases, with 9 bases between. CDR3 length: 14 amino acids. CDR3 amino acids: CASSSLTSTDTQYF. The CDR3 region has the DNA TGTGCCAGCAGCTCCTTAACTAGCACAGATACGCAGTATTTT.

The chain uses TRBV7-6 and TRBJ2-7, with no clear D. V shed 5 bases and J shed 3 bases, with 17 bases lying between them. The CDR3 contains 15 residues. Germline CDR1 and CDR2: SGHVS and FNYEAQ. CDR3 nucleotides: TGTGCCAGCAGCCTGGATGACGGGTTAAGCTACGAGCAGTACTTC. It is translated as CASSLDDGLSYEQYF.

The CDR3, as DNA: TGTGCCAGCACGGGGTCTAATGAAAAACTGTTTTTT. Translation: CASTGSNEKLFF. This chain connects TRBV7-9 to TRBJ1-4; the D is unclear. Germline V gene sequence: CDR1 SEHNR, CDR2 FQNEAQ (reference sequence). With 7 bases removed from V and 3 bases from J, the gap between germline ends came to 6 bases. This CDR3 is built from 12 residues.

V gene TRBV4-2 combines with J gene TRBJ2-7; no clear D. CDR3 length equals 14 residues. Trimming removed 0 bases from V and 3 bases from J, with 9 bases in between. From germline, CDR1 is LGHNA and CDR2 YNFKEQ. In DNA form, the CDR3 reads TGTGCCAGCAGCCAAGAGAGATACCGCTACGAGCAGTACTTC. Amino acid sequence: CASSQERYRYEQYF.

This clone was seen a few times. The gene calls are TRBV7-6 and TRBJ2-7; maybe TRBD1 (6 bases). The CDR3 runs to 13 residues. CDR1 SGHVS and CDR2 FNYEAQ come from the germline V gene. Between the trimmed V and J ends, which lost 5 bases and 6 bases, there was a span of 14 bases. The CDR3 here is CASSTSQGSEQYF. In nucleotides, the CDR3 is TGTGCCAGCAGCACTTCACAGGGTAGCGAGCAGTACTTC.

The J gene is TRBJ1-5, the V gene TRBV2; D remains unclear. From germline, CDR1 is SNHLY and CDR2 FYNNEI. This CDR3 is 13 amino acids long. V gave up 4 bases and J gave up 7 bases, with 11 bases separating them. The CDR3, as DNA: TGTGCCAGCAGTGTAGGGTTGGGGCAGCCCCAGCATTTT. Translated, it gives CASSVGLGQPQHF.

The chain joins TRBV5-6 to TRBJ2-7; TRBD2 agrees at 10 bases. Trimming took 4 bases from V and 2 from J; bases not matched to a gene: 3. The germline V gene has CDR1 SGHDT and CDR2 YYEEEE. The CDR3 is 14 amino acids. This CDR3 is CASSQAGGAYEQYF. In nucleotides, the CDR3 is TGTGCCAGCAGCCAAGCGGGGGGGGCCTACGAGCAGTACTTC.

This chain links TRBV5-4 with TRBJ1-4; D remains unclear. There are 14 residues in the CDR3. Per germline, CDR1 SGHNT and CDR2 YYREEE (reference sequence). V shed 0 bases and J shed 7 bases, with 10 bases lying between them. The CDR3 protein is CASSLASKSEKLFF. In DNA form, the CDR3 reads TGTGCCAGCAGCTTGGCATCGAAATCTGAAAAACTGTTTTTT.

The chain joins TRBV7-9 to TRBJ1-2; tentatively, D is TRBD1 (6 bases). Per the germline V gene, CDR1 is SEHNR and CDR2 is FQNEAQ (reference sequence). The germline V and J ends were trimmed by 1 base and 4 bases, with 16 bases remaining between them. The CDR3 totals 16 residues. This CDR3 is CASSLVQGQSIYGYTF. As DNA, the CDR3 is TGTGCCAGCAGCTTAGTCCAGGGGCAGTCTATCTATGGCTACACCTTC.

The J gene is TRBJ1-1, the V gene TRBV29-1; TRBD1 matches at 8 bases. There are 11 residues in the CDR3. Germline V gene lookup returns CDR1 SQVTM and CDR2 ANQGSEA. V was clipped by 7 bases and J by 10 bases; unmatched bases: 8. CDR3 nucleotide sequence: TGCAGCGCCAGGACAGGGCGACGAGCTTTCTTT. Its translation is CSARTGRRAFF.

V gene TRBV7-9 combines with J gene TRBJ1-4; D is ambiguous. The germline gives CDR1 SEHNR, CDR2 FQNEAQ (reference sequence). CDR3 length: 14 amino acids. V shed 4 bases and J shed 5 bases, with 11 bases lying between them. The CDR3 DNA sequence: TGTGCCAGCAGCTCGCCAGAGATAAATGAAAAACTGTTTTTT. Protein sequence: CASSSPEINEKLFF.

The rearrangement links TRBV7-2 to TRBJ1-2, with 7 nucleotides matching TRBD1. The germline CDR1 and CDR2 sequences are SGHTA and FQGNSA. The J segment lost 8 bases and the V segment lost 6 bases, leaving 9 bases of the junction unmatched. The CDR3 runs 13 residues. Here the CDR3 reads CASSGGQASGYTF. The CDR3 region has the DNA TGTGCCAGCAGTGGAGGACAGGCCTCCGGCTACACCTTC.